The rows below give T cell receptor beta chains drawn from one sample of a study of blood T cell repertoires in COVID-19. Only in-frame clones appear in the TCRdb table, and some are missing; sequencing was by immunoSEQ multiplex PCR. In the table there are 180,000 or so clones, about 81% of which are singletons. The sequencing sample was made of peripheral blood. All receptors come from a woman aged 80 or over with COVID-19, enrolled during active disease. CDR3s include the opening cysteine and the closing phenylalanine or tryptophan.

cdr3_length v_call cdr3_aa
17 TRBV7-3 CASSSFSGGAVYNEQFF
13 TRBV14 CASSQGQGYGYTF
12 TRBV19 CASSGEYSPLHF
14 TRBV18 CASSDSQGSYGYTF
14 TRBV13 CASSLPVTSYEQYF
15 TRBV28 CASSSPGLGPDTQYF
14 TRBV27 CASRPQAGNYEQYF
17 TRBV6-4 CASSKTGAPSSYNEQFF
18 TRBV9 CASSPSPWIAGGPVEQYF
15 TRBV4-3 CASSQEGTGNYGYTF
13 TRBV1 CTSSRDRNNEQFF
16 TRBV5-1 CASSNGGLAIYNEQFF
16 TRBV5-4 CASSPPKTGMNTEAFF
15 TRBV7-2 CASSPSSTGNYGYTF
13 TRBV18 CASSPQPNTEAFF
15 TRBV28 CASSSLAEGTDTQYF
13 TRBV28 CASGQGAGGELFF
16 TRBV4-1 CASSQEVMRFGNTIYF
13 TRBV4-1 CASSQGPKETQYF
12 TRBV28 CASSGLGETQYF
11 TRBV29-1 CSVPQGVGQYF
16 TRBV5-8 CASSLVLGTGTYEQYF
14 TRBV5-1 CASSLVQGAGGYTF
15 TRBV5-1 CASSLVPGGETEAFF
14 TRBV2 CASSYQGRNSPLHF
14 TRBV27 CASGERDSYNEQFF
15 TRBV7-9 CASSPGGLQFYGYTF
12 TRBV30 CAWASSSDTQYF
11 TRBV29-1 CSVARAAGYTF
12 TRBV29-1 CSVEDSYYEQYF
15 TRBV28 CASSLWQEGNQPQHF
15 TRBV27 CASSFSGHGGNTIYF
15 TRBV18 CASSPQGFDSEKLFF
14 TRBV5-5 CASSSLAVSYEQYF
13 TRBV18 CASSPSGTGELFF
14 TRBV19 CASSPGTGSYEQYF
16 TRBV15 CATSRDWASVYNEQFF
17 TRBV5-1 CASSLAEGQHMNTEAFF
16 TRBV5-8 CASSLIQGAEREKLFF
18 TRBV21-1 CASSNTLPPGQGPYGYTF
14 TRBV19 CASSAQALQETQYF
17 TRBV19 CASRGRTGTSGANVLTF
15 TRBV5-1 CASSLSASGRETQYF
16 TRBV9 CASSVDENNLYNEQFF
14 TRBV5-1 CASRAIQGTGELFF
14 TRBV19 CASSMSQSYNEQFF
16 TRBV3-1/TRBV3-2 CASSQTRGASTDTQYF
15 TRBV6-1 CASSETFIRGYGYTF
16 TRBV7-2 CASSFMSGGRGETQYF
15 TRBV6-1 CASSEGQGRLYEQYF